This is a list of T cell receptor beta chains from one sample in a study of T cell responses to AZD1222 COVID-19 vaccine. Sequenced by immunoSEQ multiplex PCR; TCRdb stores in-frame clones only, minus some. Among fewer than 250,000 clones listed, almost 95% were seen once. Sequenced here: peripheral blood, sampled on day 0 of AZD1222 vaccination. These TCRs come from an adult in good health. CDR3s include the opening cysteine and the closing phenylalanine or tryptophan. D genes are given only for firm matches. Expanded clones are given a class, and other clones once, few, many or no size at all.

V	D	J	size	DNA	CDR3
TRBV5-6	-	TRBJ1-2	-	TGTGCCAGCAGCGCCGACAGCTATGGCTACACCTTC	CASSADSYGYTF
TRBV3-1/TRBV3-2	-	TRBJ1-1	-	TGTGCCAGCAGCCACAGCCAGGTGTTGGGCACTGAAGCTTTCTTT	CASSHSQVLGTEAFF
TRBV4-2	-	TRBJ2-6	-	TGTGCCAGCAGCCATGGACTGAGCTCTGGGGCCAACGTCCTGACTTTC	CASSHGLSSGANVLTF
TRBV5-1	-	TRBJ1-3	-	TGCGCCAGCAGCTTGGCGACAGGCGCCTCTGGAAACACCATATATTTT	CASSLATGASGNTIYF
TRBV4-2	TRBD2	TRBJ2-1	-	TGTGCCAGCAGCCAAGAACTAGCGGGGAGTTACAATGAGCAGTTCTTC	CASSQELAGSYNEQFF
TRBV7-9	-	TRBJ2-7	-	TGTGCCAGCAGCTCCCACAGACATGCATCCTACGAGCAGTACTTC	CASSSHRHASYEQYF
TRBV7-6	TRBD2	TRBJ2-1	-	TGTGCCAGCAGCTTAAGGGCTAGCGGGGAGGGCAATGAGCAGTTCTTC	CASSLRASGEGNEQFF
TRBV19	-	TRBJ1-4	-	TGTGCCAGTAGTGCCCAGGATGAAAAACTGTTTTTT	CASSAQDEKLFF
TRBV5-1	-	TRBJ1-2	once	TGCGCCAGCAGCTTGGAGTTTGCAGGGGCCGATGGCTACACCTTC	CASSLEFAGADGYTF
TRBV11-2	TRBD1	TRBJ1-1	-	TGTGCCAGCAGCTTAGGGGGGACAGCTCACACTGAAGCTTTCTTT	CASSLGGTAHTEAFF
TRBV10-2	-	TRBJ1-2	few	TGCGCCAGCACCCCCCAGAATACAGGAATCGCTAACTATGGCTACACCTTC	CASTPQNTGIANYGYTF
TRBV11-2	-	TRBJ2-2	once	TGTGCCAGCAGCGGCACGAACACCGGGGAGCTGTTTTTT	CASSGTNTGELFF
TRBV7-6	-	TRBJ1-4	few	TGTGCCAGCAGCTTAGAACCGGGACACCTTAATGAAAAACTGTTTTTT	CASSLEPGHLNEKLFF
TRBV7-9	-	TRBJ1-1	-	TGTGCCAGCAGCTTAGTAAACACTGAAGCTTTCTTT	CASSLVNTEAFF
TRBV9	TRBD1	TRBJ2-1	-	TGTGCCAGCAGCGTAGCAGGGGGTTCCTACAATGAGCAGTTCTTC	CASSVAGGSYNEQFF
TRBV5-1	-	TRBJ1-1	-	TGCGCCAGCACGGGTTACAACACTGAAGCTTTCTTT	CASTGYNTEAFF
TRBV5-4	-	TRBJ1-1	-	TGTGCCAGCAGCCCCGGGACTAAGAACACTGAAGCTTTCTTT	CASSPGTKNTEAFF
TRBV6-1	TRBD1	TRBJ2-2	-	TGTGCCAGCAGTGATTGGGACAGGGGGACCGGGGAGCTGTTTTTT	CASSDWDRGTGELFF
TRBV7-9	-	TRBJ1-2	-	TGTGCCAGCAGCTCGGGACACTCGAACTATGGCTACACCTTC	CASSSGHSNYGYTF
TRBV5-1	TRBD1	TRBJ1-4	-	TGCGCCAGCAGCTGGACAGGGGATACTAATGAAAAACTGTTTTTT	CASSWTGDTNEKLFF
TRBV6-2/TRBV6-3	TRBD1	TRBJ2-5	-	TGTGCCAGCAGTTACCCGGACAGGGGGGAAGAGACCCAGTACTTC	CASSYPDRGEETQYF
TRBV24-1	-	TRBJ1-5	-	TGTGCCACCAGTGAGCGGGGCAATCAGCCCCAGCATTTT	CATSERGNQPQHF
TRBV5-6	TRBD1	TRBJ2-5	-	TGTGCCAGCAGCTTAGGGGACAGCAACCAAGAGACCCAGTACTTC	CASSLGDSNQETQYF
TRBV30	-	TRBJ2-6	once	TGTGCCTGGAGTGTAGGCAGGGCCCCTGATGATCTGACTTTC	CAWSVGRAPDDLTF
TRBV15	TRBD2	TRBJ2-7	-	TGTGCCACCAGCAGAGGCGGGAGCTCCTACGAGCAGTACTTC	CATSRGGSSYEQYF
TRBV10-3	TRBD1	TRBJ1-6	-	TGTGCCATCAGAGCAGGGACAGCAAATAATTCACCCCTCCACTTT	CAIRAGTANNSPLHF
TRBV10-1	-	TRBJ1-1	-	TGCGCCAGCAGCGGGACAAGCGGAAACACTGAAGCTTTCTTT	CASSGTSGNTEAFF
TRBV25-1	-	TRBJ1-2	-	TGTGCCAGCAGTAACTCTATGACAGTCTTCTATGGCTACACCTTC	CASSNSMTVFYGYTF
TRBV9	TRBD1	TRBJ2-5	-	TGTGCCAGCAGCCCAAGGGACAGCCGCCAAGAGACCCAGTACTTC	CASSPRDSRQETQYF
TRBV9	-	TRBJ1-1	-	TGTGCCAGCAGCGAGAGGAGCGGGAACACTGAAGCTTTCTTT	CASSERSGNTEAFF
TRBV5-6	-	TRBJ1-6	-	TGTGCCAGCAGCTTGGACAGCAAGAATTCACCCCTCCACTTT	CASSLDSKNSPLHF
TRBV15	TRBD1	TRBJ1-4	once	TGTGCCACCAGCCGGGACAGGGGTGATGAAAAACTGTTTTTT	CATSRDRGDEKLFF
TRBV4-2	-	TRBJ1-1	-	TGTGCCAGCAGCCAAGCGGGGGAAACTGAAGCTTTCTTT	CASSQAGETEAFF
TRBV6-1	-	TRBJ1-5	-	TGTGCCAGCAGTGATAACAACCATCAGCCCCAGCATTTT	CASSDNNHQPQHF
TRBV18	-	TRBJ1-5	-	TGTGCCAGCTCATCAACAGGGATTGGTAGGAGCAATCAGCCCCAGCATTTT	CASSSTGIGRSNQPQHF
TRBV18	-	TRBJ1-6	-	TGTGCCAGCTCACCAGGGGGCGAGAATTCACCCCTCCACTTT	CASSPGGENSPLHF
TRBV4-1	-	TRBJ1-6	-	TGCGCCAGCAGCCAAGCGGTGGCGTGGTCACCCCTCCACTTT	CASSQAVAWSPLHF
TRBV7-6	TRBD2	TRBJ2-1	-	TGTGCCAGCAGCTTAGGGTCCGGGACTAGCGCCTTGAATGAGCAGTTCTTC	CASSLGSGTSALNEQFF
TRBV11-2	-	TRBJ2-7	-	TGTGCCAGCAGCGGACATAACCACGAGCAGTACTTC	CASSGHNHEQYF
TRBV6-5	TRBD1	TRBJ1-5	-	TGTGCCAGCAGACTGACAGGGTACAATCAGCCCCAGCATTTT	CASRLTGYNQPQHF
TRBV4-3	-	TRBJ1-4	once	TGCGCCAGCAGCCAATCATTTCTGGCGAATGAAAAACTGTTTTTT	CASSQSFLANEKLFF
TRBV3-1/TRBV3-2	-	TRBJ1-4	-	TGTGCCAGCAGCCAAGATCACGGAAATGAAAAACTGTTTTTT	CASSQDHGNEKLFF
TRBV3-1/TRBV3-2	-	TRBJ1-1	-	TGTGCCAGCAGCCAAACGGACAGGAACACTGAAGCTTTCTTT	CASSQTDRNTEAFF
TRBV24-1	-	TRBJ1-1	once	TGTGCCACCAGGGGGGCAGGGGAAAACACTGAAGCTTTCTTT	CATRGAGENTEAFF
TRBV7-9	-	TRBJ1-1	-	TGTGCCAGCAATGGGGACGGACTGAACACTGAAGCTTTCTTT	CASNGDGLNTEAFF
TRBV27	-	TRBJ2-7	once	TGTGCCAGCTCCAAAGGTCAGGGGAGGCCCGATTCCTACGAGCAGTACTTC	CASSKGQGRPDSYEQYF
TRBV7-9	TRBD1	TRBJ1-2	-	TGTGCCAGCAACCCCTGGGGACAGGGTAATGGCTACACCTTC	CASNPWGQGNGYTF
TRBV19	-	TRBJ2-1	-	TGTGCCAGTAGTATGTCGGGGAGTTTCTACAATGAGCAGTTCTTC	CASSMSGSFYNEQFF
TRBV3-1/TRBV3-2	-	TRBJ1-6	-	TGTGCCAGCAGCCCCTCTGGGATACCCCTCCACTTT	CASSPSGIPLHF